Reported below is one T cell receptor (beta chain). Germline trimming cut 0 bases from V and 2 bases from J; bases unmatched to any gene: 7. The length of the CDR3 is 16 residues. Germline lookup yields CDR1 MNHEY and CDR2 SVGAGI. These data originate in a study of blood T cell repertoires in COVID-19. Repertoires were generated with immunoSEQ multiplex PCR, while TCRdb's copy carries only in-frame clones and drops some. In the table there are 150,000 to 200,000 clones, approximately 91% of which are singletons. The chain couples TRBV6-5 to TRBJ2-7, with TRBD1 identical over 7 bases. Specimen: peripheral blood. The clonotype originates from a man aged 70-80 years with active or convalescent COVID-19. The CDR3, as DNA: TGTGCCAGCAGTTACTCGACAGGGCAAAAGACCTACGAGCAGTACTTC. Its protein product is CASSYSTGQKTYEQYF.